Presented here are 18 T cell receptor beta chains from one specimen sequenced in a study of cytomegalovirus exposure and HLA in healthy donors. It was with 60 Vbeta and 13 Jbeta primers that the PCR ran. Clones were read by immunoSEQ multiplex PCR, and TCRdb kept only the in-frame ones, dropping some. Of under 55,000 clones in the sample, roughly 80% were seen once. The sequencing input was PBMCs. Every receptor here comes from a young man in good health and CMV-seropositive.

This clone was seen a few times. The chain uses TRBV5-4 and TRBJ1-4; D unclear. CDR3 length: 14 residues. The V gene lost 4 bases and the J gene lost 10 bases, with 17 bases spanning the gap. Per germline, CDR1 SGHNT and CDR2 YYREEE (reference sequence). The CDR3 sequence: CASSPSGYLGKLFF. The CDR3 DNA reads TGTGCCAGCAGCCCCTCGGGGTATCTGGGAAAACTGTTTTTT. Complete variable domain (other parts from reference TRBV5-4 and TRBJ1-4): ETGVTQSPTHLIKTRGQQVTLRCSSQSGHNTVSWYQQALGQGPQFIFQYYREEENGRGNFPPRFSGLQFPNYSSELNVNALELDDSALYLCASSPSGYLGKLFFGSGTQLSVL.

This clone is medium-sized in the sample. The chain uses TRBV5-4 and TRBJ1-2, with 9 nucleotides matching TRBD1. Looked up from germline, CDR1 is SGHNT and CDR2 is YYREEE (reference sequence). The V segment lost 4 bases and the J segment 6 bases; nucleotides outside the gene matches: 7. This CDR3 contains 14 residues. CDR3 residues: CASSRTGQGHGYTF. CDR3 coding DNA: TGTGCCAGCAGCCGAACGGGACAGGGACATGGCTACACCTTC.

The chain is built from TRBV28 and TRBJ1-2; the match to TRBD1 covers 11 bases. The V gene end was trimmed by 5 bases and the J gene end by 8 bases; junction bases not matched to a gene: 10. CDR3 length: 15 residues. Germline V gives CDR1 MDHEN, CDR2 SYDVKM. Written as DNA, the CDR3 is TGTGCCAGCAGTGCCGGGACAGGGGGTTCGGGAGGCTACACCTTC. The encoded protein is CASSAGTGGSGGYTF.

This clone has only one observation. The chain links TRBV5-1 to TRBJ2-1; tentative D call: TRBD2 (6 bases). The CDR3 length is 13 residues. With 0 bases removed from V and 6 bases from J, the gap between germline ends came to 7 bases. In germline, CDR1 is SGHRS, CDR2 YFSETQ. The CDR3 spells CASSLAGVNEQFF. CDR3 coding DNA: TGCGCCAGCAGCTTGGCGGGGGTCAATGAGCAGTTCTTC.

This clone was counted between two and nine times. The CDR3 bases are TGTGCCAGTAGGCTCATCGACAGAAACACTGAAGCTTTCTTT. As protein: CASRLIDRNTEAFF. The gene calls are TRBV19 and TRBJ1-1; TRBD1 might be the D (5 bases). CDR1 LNHDA and CDR2 SQIVND come from the germline V gene (reference sequence). V gave up 6 bases and J gave up 2 bases, with 13 bases separating them. There are 14 residues in the CDR3.

This CDR3 is CASSVSCYCKNIQYF. CDR3 coding DNA: TGTGCCAGCAGCGTTTCTTGTTACTGCAAAAACATTCAGTACTTC. V and J are TRBV11-2 and TRBJ2-4; D is ambiguous. V lost 5 bases, J lost 3 bases, and 14 bases lay in between. In germline, CDR1 is SGHAT, CDR2 FQNNGV. This CDR3 has 15 residues. Full variable domain (remainder filled in from reference TRBV11-2 and TRBJ2-4): EAGVAQSPRYKIIEKRQSVAFWCNPISGHATLYWYQQILGQGPKLLIQFQNNGVVDDSQLPKDRFSAERLKGVDSTLKIQPAKLEDSAVYLCASSVSCYCKNIQYFGAGTRLSVL.

Here the CDR3 reads CATQSRGGYEQYF. CDR3 in DNA: TGTGCCACCCAAAGCCGGGGGGGCTACGAGCAGTACTTC. The V gene is TRBV19, the J gene TRBJ2-7; 8 bases are shared with TRBD2. CDR3 length: 13 amino acids. Trimming cost V 10 bases and J 3 bases; bases outside gene matches: 8. The V gene's germline CDR1 is LNHDA and CDR2 SQIVND (reference sequence).

V and J are TRBV28 and TRBJ1-5; D is undetermined. Germline CDR1 MDHEN, CDR2 SYDVKM. Trimming removed 8 bases at V and 2 bases at J, with 10 bases between. This CDR3 spans 13 amino acids. The CDR3 sequence: CASVTSGNQPQHF. The CDR3 DNA reads as TGTGCCAGCGTAACTAGTGGCAATCAGCCCCAGCATTTT.

In its sample, this clone was seen a few times. The chain carries TRBV5-3 and TRBJ2-7; a weak D match, TRBD1 (6 bases). TRBV5-3 is sorted into the ORF group, with uncertain function. The CDR3 has 15 residues. Trimming took 6 bases from V and 0 from J, leaving 16 bases between them. CDR3 region: CARTAGTPSSYEQYF. The CDR3 nucleotides are TGTGCCAGAACCGCCGGGACACCGAGCTCCTACGAGCAGTACTTC.

This chain connects TRBV10-3 to TRBJ2-2, with 7 bases fitting TRBD1. Germline CDR1 and CDR2: ENHRY and SYGVKD. The length of the CDR3 is 18 residues. V gave up 3 bases and J gave up 4 bases; unmatched junction bases: 14. CDR3 DNA: TGTGCCATCAGTGACCGGTATCTCCAGGGGGTGAGCACCGGGGAGCTGTTTTTT. It codes for CAISDRYLQGVSTGELFF.

This clone showed up just once. The genes are TRBV21-1 and TRBJ1-1. TRBV21-1 is given as a pseudogene. The CDR3 has 11 amino acids. CDR3 DNA: TGTGCCAGCAGCAAAAAATCGAGGGCTTTCTTT. This codes for CASSKKSRAFF.

The rearrangement joins TRBV5-4 to TRBJ1-2; maybe TRBD1 (6 bases). CDR3 length: 13 amino acids. Trimming stripped 4 bases from V and 2 bases from J, with 9 bases between. CDR1 SGHNT and CDR2 YYREEE come from the germline V gene (reference sequence). The CDR3 DNA reads TGTGCCAGCAGCCCGGACAGAAACTATGGCTACACCTTC. It is translated as CASSPDRNYGYTF.

The chain recombines TRBV7-2 with TRBJ2-5; 7 bases agree with TRBD2. The germline V gene has CDR1 SGHTA and CDR2 FQGNSA. J gave up 4 bases and V 3 bases, and 8 bases lay outside the gene matches. This CDR3 has 15 residues. CDR3 nucleotide sequence: TGTGCCAGCAGCTTGTTTATGGGGAGGGTAGAGACCCAGTACTTC. Translating gives CASSLFMGRVETQYF.

The chain recombines TRBV7-9 with TRBJ1-2, with a tentative D call TRBD1 (5 bases). V lost 4 bases, J lost 5 bases, and 11 bases lay in between. Germline CDR1 and CDR2: SEHNR and FQNEAQ (reference sequence). This CDR3 spans 13 amino acids. The CDR3 spells CASSSAGWYGYTF. The CDR3 DNA is TGTGCCAGCAGCTCCGCAGGGTGGTATGGCTACACCTTC.

A few counts support this clone. The chain has TRBV7-9 and TRBJ2-1; D possibly corresponds to TRBD2 (7 bases). The CDR3 is 15 residues long. Germline assignment: CDR1 SEHNR and CDR2 FQNEAQ (reference sequence). V lost 6 bases and J lost 15, with 27 bases in between. The CDR3 spells CASSVDEEGGIEGFF. In DNA, the CDR3 is TGTGCCAGCAGTGTGGACGAGGAGGGGGGGATTGAGGGGTTCTTC.

The rearrangement uses TRBV6-6 and TRBJ2-7; 7 nucleotides align to TRBD1. In germline, CDR1 is MNHNY, CDR2 SVGAGI (reference sequence). CDR3 length equals 14 residues. The ends lost 6 bases at V and 0 bases at J; junction bases unmatched: 5. CDR3 in DNA: TGTGCCAGCAGGTGGGACAGTACCTCCTACGAGCAGTACTTC. Protein: CASRWDSTSYEQYF.

The genes are TRBV6-5 and TRBJ1-5; D is perhaps TRBD1 (6 bases). Trimming shortened V by 6 bases and J by 9 bases, and 15 bases separated the two germline ends. The CDR3 totals 13 residues. Germline CDR1 MNHEY, CDR2 SVGAGI. This CDR3 is CASSTSRGRPQHF. The CDR3 DNA reads TGTGCCAGCAGCACCTCGAGGGGGAGGCCCCAGCATTTT.

This clone was seen more than once but under ten times. V usage is TRBV4-2 and J usage is TRBJ2-2, with D unclear. The germline V and J ends were trimmed by 1 base and 7 bases, with 16 bases remaining between them. The germline CDR1 and CDR2 sequences are LGHNA and YNFKEQ. The CDR3 has 16 residues. CDR3 region: CASSQATLNMGGELFF. The CDR3 DNA is TGTGCCAGCAGCCAAGCGACACTGAATATGGGCGGGGAGCTGTTTTTT.